A selection of T cell receptor beta chains follows, all from one sample in a study of cytomegalovirus exposure and HLA in healthy donors. Libraries were prepared by immunoSEQ multiplex PCR; TCRdb keeps only in-frame clonotypes and omits some of them. The sample gives around 100,000 clones, 50% to 70% of which show up once; less than 4.5% is in the top ten. The sample taken for sequencing was PBMCs. The origin of the receptors is a man aged 30-40 years in good health and CMV-seropositive. CDR3s include the opening cysteine and the closing phenylalanine or tryptophan. The D gene is left open where the match is weak. Size is omitted from some rows. Given values are once, few, many or a class for expanded clones.

CASSGALREDTQYF,TGTGCCAGCAGTGGGGCACTTCGAGAAGATACGCAGTATTTT,TRBJ2-3,-,-,TRBV2
CASRLTENQPQHF,TGTGCCAGCAGGCTGACAGAAAACCAGCCCCAGCATTTT,TRBJ1-5,-,once,TRBV6-1
CASSQVAGALNTEAFF,TGCGCCAGCAGCCAAGTTGCGGGGGCTTTGAACACTGAAGCTTTCTTT,TRBJ1-1,-,few,TRBV4-1
CSSSSSSGGWGSSYEQYF,TGTTCCAGCAGCTCAAGTTCAGGGGGTTGGGGGAGCTCCTACGAGCAGTACTTC,TRBJ2-7,TRBD1,-,TRBV7-9
CASSQGSVVPYEQYF,TGCGCCAGCAGCCAAGGGTCGGTGGTACCCTACGAGCAGTACTTC,TRBJ2-7,-,-,TRBV4-1
CASSTDRGREAFF,TGTGCCAGTAGTACAGACAGGGGCCGGGAAGCTTTCTTT,TRBJ1-1,TRBD1,once,TRBV19
CASRWGELNTEAFF,TGCGCCAGCAGATGGGGGGAGTTGAACACTGAAGCTTTCTTT,TRBJ1-1,-,-,TRBV5-1
CASSLGQNYGYTF,TGTGCCAGCAGCTTGGGACAAAACTATGGCTACACCTTC,TRBJ1-2,-,-,TRBV5-6
CASSYNSNTGELFF,TGTGCCAGCAGTTACAACAGCAACACCGGGGAGCTGTTTTTT,TRBJ2-2,-,once,TRBV6-5
CASKERATDTQYF,TGTGCCAGTAAAGAGCGGGCCACAGATACGCAGTATTTT,TRBJ2-3,-,-,TRBV19
CASSQADIGLPYEQYF,TGTGCCAGCAGCCAAGCGGACATCGGTCTCCCCTACGAGCAGTACTTC,TRBJ2-7,-,-,TRBV14
CASSPGHAQETQYF,TGTGCCAGCAGCCCGGGACACGCTCAAGAGACCCAGTACTTC,TRBJ2-5,-,-,TRBV11-3